One and the same sample provided the 13 T cell receptor beta chains below, sequenced in a study of T cell clonality in common variable immunodeficiency. Study findings and constraints: Fewer deletions and N-nucleotide insertions were reportedly seen in common variable immunodeficiency TCR beta sequences.

No antigens are known for them. Clones were read by immunoSEQ multiplex PCR, and TCRdb kept only the in-frame ones, dropping some. The table gives fewer than 8,500 clones; the top ten clones make up less than 4% of it. The source material was peripheral blood mononuclear cells. All receptors come from a human donor with common variable immunodeficiency.

This clone shows up as large by frequency. Read coverage stops 3 residues before the CDR3 terminus; the germline J gene supplies the remainder. The chain employs TRBV10-1 and TRBJ2-5; TRBD1 matches at 7 bases. Germline V gene sequence: CDR1 WNHNN, CDR2 SYGVQD (reference sequence). V gave up 3 bases and J gave up 5 bases; unmatched junction bases: 6. CDR3 length equals 14 residues. CDR3 DNA (partial): TGCGCCAGCAGTGAAACAGGGGTAGAGGAGACC. As protein: CASSETGVEET. The CDR3, in full, reads CASSETGVEETQYF.

Concerning this clone itself: Read data end 3 residues before the CDR3 end; the end is taken from the germline J gene. V is TRBV18 and J is TRBJ2-7; 7 bases fit TRBD1. Trimming cost V 3 bases and J 2 bases; bases outside gene matches: 7. Germline V lookup: CDR1 KGHSH, CDR2 LQKENI. There are 15 residues in the CDR3. The sequenced part of the CDR3 DNA is TGTGCCAGCTCACCTCCCGGGACAGCGCCCTACGAG. The encoded protein is CASSPPGTAPYE. The entire CDR3 sequence reads CASSPPGTAPYEQYF.

Concerning this clone itself: The CDR3 is cut off 3 residues early in the read; its end comes from the germline J gene. V and J are TRBV5-1 and TRBJ2-5; D is undetermined. V was cut by 1 base and J by 2 bases, with 6 bases left in between. The CDR3 spans 13 residues. CDR1 SGHRS and CDR2 YFSETQ come from the germline V gene. The covered CDR3 bases are TGCGCCAGCAGCTTGTTAGGGCAAGAGACC. It yields the protein CASSLLGQET. The full CDR3 protein is CASSLLGQETQYF. Full variable domain (outside the CDR3, taken from reference TRBV5-1 and TRBJ2-5): KAGVTQTPRYLIKTRGQQVTLSCSPISGHRSVSWYQQTPGQGLQFLFEYFSETQRNKGNFPGRFSGRQFSNSRSEMNVSTLELGDSALYLCASSLLGQETQYFGPGTRLLVL.

Partial CDR3 DNA: TGTGCCAGCAACTCCCGGGACAGGGGATTCGAG. Protein product: CASNSRDRGFE. The complete CDR3 protein is CASNSRDRGFEQYF. This chain connects TRBV6-2 or TRBV6-3 to TRBJ2-7; 10 bases agree with TRBD1. The read ends 3 residues early relative to the CDR3; the germline J gene fills the gap. CDR3 length equals 14 residues. Germline V gives CDR1 MNHEY, CDR2 SVGEGT. J lost 6 bases, V lost 7 bases, and 9 bases had no gene match.

In the case of this clone: The read falls 3 residues short of the CDR3 end, and the missing part is taken from the germline J gene. V is TRBV7-7 and J is TRBJ2-1; 14 bases align to TRBD2. V shed 5 bases and J 8 bases; nucleotides not matched to a gene: 5. CDR3 length: 15 amino acids. Germline-derived CDR1 and CDR2 are SSHAT and FNYEAQ (reference sequence). CDR3 protein: CASSPGLAGVDEQFF. CDR3 bases read: TGTGCCAGCAGCCCGGGACTAGCGGGAGTGGATGAG.

To note about this clone: The missing CDR3 end, 3 residues past where the read stops, is filled in from the germline J gene. V is TRBV18 and J is TRBJ1-2; tentatively, D is TRBD1 (6 bases). This CDR3 comprises 13 residues. Per germline, CDR1 KGHSH and CDR2 LQKENI. The V and J ends lost 4 bases and 6 bases respectively, with 12 bases between them. CDR3 DNA, as far as it was read: TGTGCCAGCTCACTAGACAGGCCTAATGGC. Its translation is CASSLDRPNG. The full CDR3 protein reads CASSLDRPNGYTF.

Notes on this clone: The read gets to within 3 residues of the CDR3 end, and the germline J gene fills in the rest. This chain connects TRBV19 to TRBJ1-5; the match to TRBD1 covers 8 bases. The CDR3 covers 16 residues. Germline V gene lookup returns CDR1 LNHDA and CDR2 SQIVND (reference sequence). The V gene end was trimmed by 4 bases and the J gene end by 1 base; junction bases not matched to a gene: 6. The CDR3 sequence: CASSNRQGRSNQPQHF. Incomplete CDR3 DNA: TGTGCCAGTAGTAACAGACAGGGGAGGAGCAATCAGCCC.

As for this clone: The observed sequence ends 3 residues before the CDR3 terminus, with the missing tail filled in from the germline J gene. V and J are TRBV18 and TRBJ1-6; tentatively, D is TRBD1 (5 bases). The germline V gene encodes CDR1 KGHSH and CDR2 LQKENI. CDR3 length equals 15 residues. The ends were cut back, 3 bases at V and 3 bases at J, with 9 bases in the middle. The sequenced part of the CDR3 DNA is TGTGCCAGCTCACCGGACATTCTCTATAATTCACCC. Translating it yields CASSPDILYNSP. The complete CDR3 protein is CASSPDILYNSPLHF.

About this clone itself: The CDR3 goes on 3 residues after the read ends, and that part is filled in from the germline J gene. The V and J genes are TRBV2 and TRBJ2-7; a possible D gene is TRBD2 (5 bases). Germline V lookup: CDR1 SNHLY, CDR2 FYNNEI. The CDR3 covers 14 residues. V was clipped by 5 bases and J by 4 bases, with 15 bases between them. The CDR3 reads CASSMRVVQYEQYF. The part of the CDR3 DNA that was read is TGTGCCAGCAGTATGAGGGTCGTTCAGTACGAG.

About this clone itself: The CDR3 goes on 3 residues after the read ends, and that part is filled in from the germline J gene. This chain links TRBV18 with TRBJ2-1; the D gene is possibly TRBD2 (5 bases). The CDR3 length is 14 residues. Per germline, CDR1 KGHSH and CDR2 LQKENI. V gave up 2 bases and J gave up 9 bases, with 14 bases separating them. CDR3 DNA (partial): TGTGCCAGCTCACCAGGCCCCCTAGGAGGTGAG. Translating gives CASSPGPLGGE. The complete CDR3 reads CASSPGPLGGEQFF.

Worth noting for this clone: The read terminates 3 residues before the CDR3 end, so the remaining end is supplied by the germline J gene. The chain combines TRBV20-1 with TRBJ1-1, with D hard to call. The germline V gene encodes CDR1 DFQATT and CDR2 SNEGSKA (reference sequence). The CDR3 contains 12 residues. CDR3: CSASRAVGEAFF. The CDR3 bases that were read are TGCAGTGCCAGCCGAGCCGTCGGGGAA.

Here the CDR3 reads CASSTGTAKNTGELFF. The sequenced CDR3 bases are TGTGCCAGCTCTACCGGGACAGCGAAGAACACCGGGGAG. The V gene is TRBV18, the J gene TRBJ2-2, with 7 bases identical to TRBD1. The read finishes 3 residues shy of the CDR3 end, and the germline J gene is used to complete it. The CDR3 runs 16 residues. Germline V gives CDR1 KGHSH, CDR2 LQKENI. The J segment lost 1 base and the V segment lost 6 bases, leaving 8 bases of the junction unmatched.

To note about this clone: The read ends 3 residues early relative to the CDR3; the germline J gene fills the gap. J is TRBJ2-5 and V is TRBV19, with 13 bases fitting TRBD2. Per the germline V gene, CDR1 is LNHDA and CDR2 is SQIVND (reference sequence). This CDR3 is 16 amino acids long. V lost 3 bases to trimming and J lost 4 bases; unmatched junction nucleotides: 5. This CDR3 is CASSIGTSGILETQYF. CDR3 bases read: TGTGCCAGTAGTATCGGGACTAGCGGGATCTTAGAGACC. Combining the CDR3 with reference TRBV19 and TRBJ2-5 gives the whole variable domain DGGITQSPKYLFRKEGQNVTLSCEQNLNHDAMYWYRQDPGQGLRLIYYSQIVNDFQKGDIAEGYSVSREKKESFPLTVTSAQKNPTAFYLCASSIGTSGILETQYFGPGTRLLVL.